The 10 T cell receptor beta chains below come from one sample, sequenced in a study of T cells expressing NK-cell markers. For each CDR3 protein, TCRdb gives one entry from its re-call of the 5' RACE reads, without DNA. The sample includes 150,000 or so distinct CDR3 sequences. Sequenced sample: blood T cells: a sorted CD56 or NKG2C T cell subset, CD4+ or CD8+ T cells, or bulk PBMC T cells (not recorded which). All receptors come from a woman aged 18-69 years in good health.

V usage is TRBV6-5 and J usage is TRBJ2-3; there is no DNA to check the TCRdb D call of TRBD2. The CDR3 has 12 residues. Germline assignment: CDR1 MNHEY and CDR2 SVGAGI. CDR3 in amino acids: CASSRAPDTQYF.

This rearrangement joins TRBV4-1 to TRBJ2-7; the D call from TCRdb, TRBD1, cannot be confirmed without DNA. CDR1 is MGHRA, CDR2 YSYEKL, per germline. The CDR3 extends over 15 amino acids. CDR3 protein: CASSQTGGNSYEQYF.

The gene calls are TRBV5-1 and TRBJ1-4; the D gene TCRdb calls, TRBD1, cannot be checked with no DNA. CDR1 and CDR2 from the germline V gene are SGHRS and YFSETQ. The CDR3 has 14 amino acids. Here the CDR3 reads CASSLGPPGEKLFF.

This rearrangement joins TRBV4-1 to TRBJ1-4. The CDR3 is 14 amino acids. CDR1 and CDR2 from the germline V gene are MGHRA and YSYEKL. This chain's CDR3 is CASSVGRRGEKLFF.

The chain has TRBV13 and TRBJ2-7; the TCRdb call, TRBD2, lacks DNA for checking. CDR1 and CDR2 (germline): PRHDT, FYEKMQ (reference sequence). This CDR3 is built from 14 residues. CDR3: CASSSAGGLTEQYF.

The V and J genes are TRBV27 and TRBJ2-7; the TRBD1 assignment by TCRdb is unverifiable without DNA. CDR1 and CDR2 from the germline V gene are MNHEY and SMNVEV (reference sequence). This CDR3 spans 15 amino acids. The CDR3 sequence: CASSLWGREHHEQYF.

The CDR3 spells CASSQSGKTPEETQYF. The chain employs TRBV4-2 and TRBJ2-5; without DNA, the TCRdb call of TRBD1 cannot be checked. The germline CDR1 and CDR2 sequences are LGHNA and YNFKEQ. The CDR3 extends over 16 amino acids.

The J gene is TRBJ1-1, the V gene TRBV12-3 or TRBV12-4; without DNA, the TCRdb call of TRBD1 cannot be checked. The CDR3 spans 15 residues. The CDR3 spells CASSIDRSSNTEAFF.

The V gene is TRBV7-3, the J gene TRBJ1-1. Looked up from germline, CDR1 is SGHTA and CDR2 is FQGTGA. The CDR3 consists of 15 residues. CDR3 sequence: CASSLGVGGTGGAFF.

The CDR3 spells CASTKRAGEEPQHF. The chain recombines TRBV7-6 with TRBJ1-5; the TRBD1 assignment by TCRdb is unverifiable without DNA. CDR1 is SGHVS and CDR2 is FNYEAQ in the germline V gene. The CDR3 sequence is 14 residues long.